Below are 5 T cell receptor beta chains sequenced from a single sample in a study of shared clonotypes between healthy human individuals. Using immunoSEQ multiplex PCR, the repertoire was profiled, and TCRdb retains in-frame clones only, with some absent. The sample shows about 2.4 million clones, over 85% of them seen only once. Input material: naive CD4+ T cells sorted from blood. Subset of the sample: CD45RA+ positively selected. The receptors were sampled from a man between 18 and 35 years old in good health.

V is TRBV6-6 and J is TRBJ2-7; 8 bases align to TRBD1. The CDR3 runs to 12 residues. The ends lost 6 bases at V and 5 bases at J; junction bases unmatched: 3. Looked up from germline, CDR1 is MNHNY and CDR2 is SVGAGI (reference sequence). The CDR3 DNA reads as TGTGCCAGCAGAGACAGGGGCCACGAGCAGTACTTC. Encoded protein: CASRDRGHEQYF.

As for this clone: Other DNA sequences within the sample encode an identical CDR3. The CDR3: CASSLRQGNYGYTF. The CDR3, as DNA: TGTGCCAGCAGTTTACGGCAGGGAAACTATGGCTACACCTTC. The chain combines TRBV27 with TRBJ1-2; D possibly corresponds to TRBD1 (5 bases). The V gene's germline CDR1 is MNHEY and CDR2 SMNVEV (reference sequence). The length of the CDR3 is 14 residues. Trimming stripped 2 bases from V and 2 bases from J, with 9 bases between.

The rearrangement uses TRBV12-5 and TRBJ2-7; 9 bases match TRBD1. Unmatched junction bases numbered 7, after V lost 7 bases and J lost 3 bases. CDR1 is LGHNT and CDR2 is FRNRAP in the germline V gene. The CDR3 consists of 14 residues. This CDR3 is CASASGTGSYEQYF. The CDR3 DNA sequence: TGTGCTAGTGCTTCGGGGACAGGGAGCTACGAGCAGTACTTC.

This chain connects TRBV2 to TRBJ1-3; 9 bases map to TRBD1. V trimming: 7 bases; J trimming: 4 bases; junction bases outside the gene matches: 11. The CDR3 runs 16 residues. The germline V gene encodes CDR1 SNHLY and CDR2 FYNNEI. This chain's CDR3 is CASKGDATGGGNTIYF. CDR3 nucleotide sequence: TGTGCCAGCAAGGGAGACGCGACAGGGGGGGGAAACACCATATATTTT. Full variable domain (outside the CDR3, taken from reference TRBV2 and TRBJ1-3): EPEVTQTPSHQVTQMGQEVILRCVPISNHLYFYWYRQILGQKVEFLVSFYNNEISEKSEIFDDQFSVERPDGSNFTLKIRSTKLEDSAMYFCASKGDATGGGNTIYFGEGSWLTVV.

V gene TRBV7-2 combines with J gene TRBJ2-7; TRBD2 matches at 9 bases. V was pared by 5 bases and J by 2 bases, with 4 bases of the junction left unmatched. The CDR3 sequence is 14 residues long. Per germline, CDR1 SGHTA and CDR2 FQGNSA. The CDR3 coding sequence is TGTGCCAGCAGCGAGACTAGCGGAACCTACGAGCAGTACTTC. Encoded protein: CASSETSGTYEQYF.